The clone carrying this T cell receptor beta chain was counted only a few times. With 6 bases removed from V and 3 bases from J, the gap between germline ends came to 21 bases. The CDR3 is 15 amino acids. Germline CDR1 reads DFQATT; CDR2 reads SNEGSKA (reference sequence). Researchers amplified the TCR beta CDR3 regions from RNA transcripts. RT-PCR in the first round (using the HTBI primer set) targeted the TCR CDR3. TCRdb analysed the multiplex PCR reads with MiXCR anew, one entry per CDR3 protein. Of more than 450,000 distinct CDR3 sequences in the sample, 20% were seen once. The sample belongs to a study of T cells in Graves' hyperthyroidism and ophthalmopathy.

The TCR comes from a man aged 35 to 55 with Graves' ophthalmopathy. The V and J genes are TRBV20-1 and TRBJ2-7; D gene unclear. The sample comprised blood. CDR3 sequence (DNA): TGCAGTGCCCTTGTAAGCTCATCCCCAGGCTACGAGCAGTACTTC. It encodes CSALVSSSPGYEQYF.